The next 28 T cell receptor beta chains were all read from a single sample in a study of shared clonotypes between healthy human individuals. Repertoires were generated with immunoSEQ multiplex PCR, while TCRdb's copy carries only in-frame clones and drops some. The profile shows about 2.3 million clones, roughly 90% of them singletons. Sample: naive CD4+ T cells from PBMCs. Subset defined: CD45RA+ positively selected. The source is a man younger than 30 in good health. Some clones in this sample may be carry-over from other donors' samples.

With regard to this clone: Other DNA sequences in the same sample also yield this CDR3. This chain connects TRBV28 to TRBJ2-7, with D uncertain. This CDR3 is built from 12 residues. The germline gives CDR1 MDHEN, CDR2 SYDVKM. Trimming left V 7 bases short and J 2 bases short, with 9 bases between. The CDR3 spells CASTSTAYEQYF. CDR3 DNA: TGTGCCAGCACTTCGACCGCCTACGAGCAGTACTTC.

Concerning this clone: At the DNA level, this CDR3 is encoded by other sequences in the same sample as well. The chain employs TRBV9 and TRBJ1-1, with unresolved D. From germline, CDR1 is SGDLS and CDR2 YYNGEE. V shed 0 bases and J shed 0 bases, with 6 bases lying between them. The CDR3 runs to 14 residues. The CDR3 loop reads CASSVGGMNTEAFF. In DNA, the CDR3 is TGTGCCAGCAGCGTAGGAGGCATGAACACTGAAGCTTTCTTT. The whole variable domain, remainder taken from reference TRBV9 and TRBJ1-1, is DSGVTQTPKHLITATGQRVTLRCSPRSGDLSVYWYQQSLDQGLQFLIQYYNGEERAKGNILERFSAQQFPDLHSELNLSSLELGDSALYFCASSVGGMNTEAFFGQGTRLTVV.

This chain connects TRBV21-1 to TRBJ1-3. TRBV21-1 counts as a pseudogene. The CDR3 runs 15 residues. CDR3 DNA: TGTGCCAGCAGCAAAGGAGGAGTAAGCGGAAACACCATATATTTT. Translation: CASSKGGVSGNTIYF.

The rearrangement uses TRBV18 and TRBJ2-3; TRBD1 might be the D (5 bases). In germline, CDR1 is KGHSH, CDR2 LQKENI. Trimming removed 6 bases at V and 4 bases at J, with 14 bases between. The CDR3 extends over 14 amino acids. The CDR3 reads CASSPLAGSDTQYF. CDR3 DNA sequence: TGTGCCAGCTCCCCCCTGGCAGGGTCAGATACGCAGTATTTT.

The chain links TRBV5-6 to TRBJ2-5; a weak D match, TRBD2 (6 bases). CDR1 is SGHDT and CDR2 is YYEEEE in the germline V gene. The CDR3 sequence is 14 residues long. Trimming removed 4 bases at V and 5 bases at J, with 15 bases between. CDR3 DNA sequence: TGTGCCAGCAGCCGACAGCGGGCCGGGGAGACCCAGTACTTC. It specifies CASSRQRAGETQYF.

This clone occurred once. The chain carries TRBV4-1 and TRBJ1-2; the D is unclear. CDR3 length: 15 amino acids. With 4 bases removed from V and 4 bases from J, the gap between germline ends came to 16 bases. From germline, CDR1 is MGHRA and CDR2 YSYEKL. The CDR3 region is CASSPTPSTGYGYTF. CDR3 DNA: TGCGCCAGCAGCCCCACTCCCTCGACGGGCTATGGCTACACCTTC.

The chain couples TRBV6-1 to TRBJ2-7, with TRBD2 identical over 12 bases. Germline V gene lookup returns CDR1 MNHNS and CDR2 SASEGT. Trimming at V came to 6 bases and at J to 3 bases, leaving 6 bases not matched to a gene. The CDR3 is made up of 15 amino acids. The CDR3 reads CASRHSTSGSYEQYF. CDR3 DNA sequence: TGTGCCAGCAGACATTCGACTAGCGGGAGCTACGAGCAGTACTTC.

The chain joins TRBV9 to TRBJ2-7; D perhaps matches TRBD2 (5 bases). V lost 4 bases to trimming and J lost 5 bases, with 19 bases between them. This CDR3 is built from 15 residues. The germline V gene has CDR1 SGDLS and CDR2 YYNGEE. The CDR3: CASSPDGERTHEQYF. In nucleotides, the CDR3 is TGTGCCAGCAGCCCAGACGGGGAGAGAACCCACGAGCAGTACTTC.

Notes on this clone: Other DNA sequences in the same sample also yield this CDR3. The CDR3 coding sequence is TGTGCCAGCAGCCCTTCCGGGGGCAGCACAGATACGCAGTATTTT. This codes for CASSPSGGSTDTQYF. The chain combines TRBV9 with TRBJ2-3; either TRBD1 or TRBD2 may fit D (6 bases each). The CDR3 is 15 residues long. The V gene lost 4 bases and the J gene lost 0 bases, with 12 bases spanning the gap. Germline V gene data show CDR1 as SGDLS and CDR2 as YYNGEE.

This clone was recorded only once. The CDR3 loop reads CASSVDRLREQFF. CDR3 bases: TGTGCCAGCAGCGTAGACCGCCTTAGGGAGCAGTTCTTC. J is TRBJ2-1 and V is TRBV9; no clear D. Trimming removed 0 bases at V and 10 bases at J, with 11 bases between. Germline assignment: CDR1 SGDLS and CDR2 YYNGEE. The CDR3 contains 13 residues. Based on the CDR3 plus reference TRBV9 and TRBJ2-1, the full variable domain is DSGVTQTPKHLITATGQRVTLRCSPRSGDLSVYWYQQSLDQGLQFLIQYYNGEERAKGNILERFSAQQFPDLHSELNLSSLELGDSALYFCASSVDRLREQFFGPGTRLTVL.

About this clone: The same CDR3 is also encoded by other DNA sequences in this sample. The chain joins TRBV28 to TRBJ2-3; no definite D call. Germline V CDR1 and CDR2: MDHEN, SYDVKM. Trimming cost V 2 bases and J 4 bases, with 1 base left between them. The CDR3 extends over 11 amino acids. The CDR3 sequence: CASSLADTQYF. The CDR3 nucleotides read TGTGCCAGCAGTTTAGCAGATACGCAGTATTTT.

The chain joins TRBV19 to TRBJ1-5; tentatively, D is TRBD1 (5 bases). There are 16 residues in the CDR3. V lost 4 bases and J 7 bases, leaving 20 bases between the germline ends. The germline CDR1 and CDR2 sequences are LNHDA and SQIVND (reference sequence). This CDR3 is CASSTPYQPGHQPQHF. CDR3 nucleotide sequence: TGTGCCAGTAGTACCCCCTACCAGCCGGGGCACCAGCCCCAGCATTTT.

Worth noting for this clone: Other nucleotide sequences in the sample specify the same CDR3. The CDR3 sequence: CAISETGNYGYTF. CDR3 DNA: TGTGCCATCAGTGAGACAGGGAACTATGGCTACACCTTC. This sequence joins TRBV10-3 and TRBJ1-2; a possible D gene is TRBD1 (6 bases). There are 13 residues in the CDR3. With 2 bases removed from V and 2 bases from J, the gap between germline ends came to 6 bases. Per the germline V gene, CDR1 is ENHRY and CDR2 is SYGVKD.

The V gene is TRBV28, the J gene TRBJ1-2; D possibly corresponds to TRBD1 (6 bases). Germline assignment: CDR1 MDHEN and CDR2 SYDVKM. V was trimmed by 7 bases and J by 2 bases, leaving 11 bases between them. The CDR3 length is 13 residues. The CDR3 nucleotides read TGTGCCAGCATACCCGGGACAAACTATGGCTACACCTTC. It codes for CASIPGTNYGYTF.

A remark on this clone: This sequence may be a read error, since a much larger clone differs from it by one base. The gene calls are TRBV9 and TRBJ2-7; no firm D call. The germline V and J ends were trimmed by 0 bases and 2 bases, with 0 bases remaining between them. The CDR3 spans 11 residues. In germline, CDR1 is SGDLS, CDR2 YYNGEE. CDR3 sequence reads: CASSVAYEQYF. The DNA for the CDR3 is TGTGCCAGCAGCGTAGCCTACGAGCAGTACTTC.

Regarding this clone: Other DNA sequences in the sample encode the same CDR3. This chain links TRBV28 with TRBJ1-2; the match to TRBD1 covers 7 bases. The CDR3 is 13 amino acids. Germline assignment: CDR1 MDHEN and CDR2 SYDVKM. The V segment lost 5 bases and the J segment 5 bases; nucleotides outside the gene matches: 5. The CDR3 sequence: CASSRGRRYGYTF. In nucleotides, the CDR3 is TGTGCCAGCAGTAGGGGGCGCCGGTATGGCTACACCTTC.

V is TRBV7-2 and J is TRBJ2-1; D is possibly TRBD1 or TRBD2 (5 bases each). CDR3 length: 16 amino acids. With 1 base removed from V and 1 base from J, the gap between germline ends came to 11 bases. Germline CDR1 is SGHTA and CDR2 is FQGNSA. CDR3 DNA sequence: TGTGCCAGCAGCTTAGACGGTGGGGGTTCCTACAATGAGCAGTTCTTC. Translation: CASSLDGGGSYNEQFF.

The V gene is TRBV4-3, the J gene TRBJ2-3, with D perhaps matching TRBD1 (6 bases). The CDR3 spans 15 residues. V was cut by 0 bases and J by 4 bases, with 11 bases left in between. CDR1 LGHNA and CDR2 YSLEER come from the germline V gene. The CDR3 nucleotides read TGCGCCAGCAGCCAAGAAGCCAGGGGCGCAGATACGCAGTATTTT. This gives the protein CASSQEARGADTQYF.

The chain recombines TRBV5-6 with TRBJ2-5, with 8 bases identical to TRBD1. J lost 5 bases, V lost 4 bases, and 7 bases had no gene match. The CDR3 sequence is 14 residues long. The germline V gene has CDR1 SGHDT and CDR2 YYEEEE. The DNA of the CDR3 is TGTGCCAGCAGCCGCCAGGGGGCGCGGGAGACCCAGTACTTC. This gives the protein CASSRQGARETQYF. Variable domain in full (rest from reference TRBV5-6 and TRBJ2-5): DAGVTQSPTHLIKTRGQQVTLRCSPKSGHDTVSWYQQALGQGPQFIFQYYEEEERQRGNFPDRFSGHQFPNYSSELNVNALLLGDSALYLCASSRQGARETQYFGPGTRLLVL.

The chain couples TRBV29-1 to TRBJ1-2, with D perhaps TRBD1 (5 bases). The CDR3 is 13 residues long. V lost 5 bases to trimming and J lost 2 bases, with 12 bases between them. The germline gives CDR1 SQVTM, CDR2 ANQGSEA. The CDR3 bases are TGCAGCGTTCTCAGGGTTAACAACTATGGCTACACCTTC. It yields the protein CSVLRVNNYGYTF.

The CDR3 DNA is TGCGCCAGCAGCGGGGGACAGGGTCTGTATGGCTACACCTTC. Translating it yields CASSGGQGLYGYTF. The chain carries TRBV5-1 and TRBJ1-2; TRBD1 agrees at 9 bases. This CDR3 contains 14 residues. CDR1 SGHRS and CDR2 YFSETQ come from the germline V gene. V dropped 4 bases and J dropped 5; count of bases not matched to a gene: 6.

With regard to this clone: This same CDR3 is encoded by further DNA sequences in the sample. The V and J genes are TRBV2 and TRBJ1-1, with D perhaps matching TRBD1 (6 bases). The germline V gene has CDR1 SNHLY and CDR2 FYNNEI. This CDR3 region has 14 residues. Trimming removed 2 bases at V and 1 base at J, with 8 bases between. CDR3 sequence: CASSEQGGNTEAFF. CDR3 DNA: TGTGCCAGCAGTGAACAAGGGGGGAACACTGAAGCTTTCTTT.

Turning to this clone: Other DNA sequences in this sample translate to the same CDR3. This CDR3 is CASSLGGSYGYTF. CDR3 DNA sequence: TGTGCCAGCAGCTTAGGAGGCAGCTATGGCTACACCTTC. The chain is built from TRBV7-2 and TRBJ1-2; D uncertain. Looked up from germline, CDR1 is SGHTA and CDR2 is FQGNSA. V was cut by 1 base and J by 4 bases, with 7 bases left in between. The CDR3 extends over 13 amino acids. The full variable domain, its missing parts supplied by reference TRBV7-2 and TRBJ1-2, is GAGVSQSPSNKVTEKGKDVELRCDPISGHTALYWYRQSLGQGLEFLIYFQGNSAPDKSGLPSDRFSAERTGGSVSTLTIQRTQQEDSAVYLCASSLGGSYGYTFGSGTRLTVV.

The chain links TRBV2 to TRBJ2-7; D call uncertain. Germline V gives CDR1 SNHLY, CDR2 FYNNEI. The V end was cut by 7 bases, the J end by 2 bases, with 15 bases between. This CDR3 has 14 amino acids. CDR3 protein: CASTYGPPAYEQYF. CDR3 coding DNA: TGTGCCAGCACCTATGGGCCACCCGCCTACGAGCAGTACTTC.

V gene TRBV18 combines with J gene TRBJ2-2; D tentatively fits TRBD1 or TRBD2 (5 bases each). V lost 7 bases and J 0 bases, leaving 6 bases between the germline ends. The CDR3 extends over 13 amino acids. Germline assignment: CDR1 KGHSH and CDR2 LQKENI. The CDR3 coding sequence is TGTGCCAGCTGGGACGCGAACACCGGGGAGCTGTTTTTT. It specifies CASWDANTGELFF.

The chain carries TRBV7-2 and TRBJ1-1, with D perhaps matching TRBD1 (6 bases). CDR3 length: 15 amino acids. From germline, CDR1 is SGHTA and CDR2 FQGNSA. Trimming shortened V by 1 base and J by 6 bases, and 15 bases separated the two germline ends. The CDR3 DNA is TGTGCCAGCAGCTTAGGGCTGGGGGCGCAGGCTGAAGCTTTCTTT. Its translation: CASSLGLGAQAEAFF.

V is TRBV5-1 and J is TRBJ1-2; D gene ambiguous. The CDR3 totals 14 residues. V lost 4 bases, J lost 5 bases, and 15 bases lay in between. Looked up from germline, CDR1 is SGHRS and CDR2 is YFSETQ. The CDR3 here is CASSDRTGKYGYTF. The CDR3 region has the DNA TGCGCCAGCAGCGACCGGACGGGGAAATATGGCTACACCTTC.

In the case of this clone: This CDR3 is also generated by other DNA sequences in the sample. The chain links TRBV9 to TRBJ2-1, with D unresolved. Per the germline V gene, CDR1 is SGDLS and CDR2 is YYNGEE. The CDR3 consists of 15 residues. V shed 3 bases and J shed 1 base, with 11 bases lying between them. The CDR3 region is CASSASVGSYNEQFF. The CDR3 coding sequence is TGTGCCAGCAGCGCCTCCGTTGGATCCTACAATGAGCAGTTCTTC. Drawing the rest from reference TRBV9 and TRBJ2-1, the complete variable domain is DSGVTQTPKHLITATGQRVTLRCSPRSGDLSVYWYQQSLDQGLQFLIQYYNGEERAKGNILERFSAQQFPDLHSELNLSSLELGDSALYFCASSASVGSYNEQFFGPGTRLTVL.